The 30 T cell receptor beta chains below come from one sample, sequenced in a study of blood T cell repertoires in COVID-19. Repertoires were generated with immunoSEQ multiplex PCR, while TCRdb's copy carries only in-frame clones and drops some. The sample contains roughly 40,000 clones, approximately 89% of which appear only once. Sequences were obtained from peripheral blood. The source of these receptors is a woman aged 40 to 50 with acute or convalescent COVID-19.

This clone appeared a single time. The chain joins TRBV4-3 to TRBJ2-3; 8 positions match TRBD1. The CDR3 is 16 amino acids. The trim removed 5 bases at V and 3 bases at J, leaving 10 bases unmatched. Germline V gives CDR1 LGHNA, CDR2 YSLEER. CDR3 sequence (DNA): TGCGCCAGCAGCTCCGCACACACAGGGGGAACAGATACGCAGTATTTT. Encoded protein: CASSSAHTGGTDTQYF.

The chain carries TRBV11-3 and TRBJ2-3, with a tentative D call TRBD2 (5 bases). The CDR3 is made up of 14 amino acids. Trimming removed 8 bases at V and 1 base at J, with 13 bases between. CDR1 and CDR2 (germline): SGHNT, YENEEA. CDR3 bases: TGTGCCAGCGGGCCTGGGCGGGGCACAGATACGCAGTATTTT. Translation: CASGPGRGTDTQYF.

The chain has TRBV7-9 and TRBJ1-1; weak D call: TRBD1 (6 bases). The CDR3 runs to 12 residues. Germline V gives CDR1 SEHNR, CDR2 FQNEAQ (reference sequence). V shed 3 bases and J shed 6 bases, with 8 bases lying between them. The CDR3 protein is CASSFGGPEAFF. The CDR3 nucleotides are TGTGCCAGCAGCTTCGGGGGGCCTGAAGCTTTCTTT.

J is TRBJ2-7 and V is TRBV7-9; 7 bases agree with TRBD2. Losses at the gene ends were 1 base for V and 1 base for J; bases not matched to a gene: 13. The CDR3 contains 18 residues. Germline loops: CDR1 SEHNR, CDR2 FQNEAQ (reference sequence). CDR3 sequence (DNA): TGTGCCAGCAGCTTAGGGATGATGGCTAGCGGCCTTTCCTACGAGCAGTACTTC. As protein: CASSLGMMASGLSYEQYF.

V is TRBV24-1 and J is TRBJ1-5, with a tentative D call TRBD1 (6 bases). This CDR3 is built from 14 residues. Germline loops: CDR1 KGHDR, CDR2 SFDVKD. V lost 5 bases and J lost 6, with 13 bases in between. CDR3 DNA: TGTGCCACCAGTGCCAGGGGAGACGCTCAGCCCCAGCATTTT. Protein sequence: CATSARGDAQPQHF.

V and J are TRBV6-5 and TRBJ1-2; 8 bases match TRBD1. V shed 4 bases, J shed 4 bases, and the junction held 5 bases outside the gene matches. The CDR3 is 14 amino acids. CDR1 and CDR2 from the germline V gene are MNHEY and SVGAGI. The CDR3 here is CASSSEGTGYGYTF. In DNA form, the CDR3 reads TGTGCCAGCAGTTCTGAAGGGACAGGCTATGGCTACACCTTC.

The chain has TRBV2 and TRBJ1-1; 8 bases line up with TRBD1. The V gene end was trimmed by 4 bases and the J gene end by 4 bases; junction bases not matched to a gene: 8. Germline loops: CDR1 SNHLY, CDR2 FYNNEI. The CDR3 extends over 15 amino acids. CDR3 region: CASSAGTGIATEAFF. CDR3 coding DNA: TGTGCCAGCAGTGCGGGGACAGGAATTGCCACTGAAGCTTTCTTT.

The chain couples TRBV6-5 to TRBJ1-3; TRBD1 aligns across 8 bases. This CDR3 has 16 residues. Germline CDR1 is MNHEY and CDR2 is SVGAGI. Unmatched junction bases numbered 3, after V lost 1 base and J lost 1 base. The CDR3 DNA sequence: TGTGCCAGCAGTTACTGGCAGGGGGCGTCTGGAAACACCATATATTTT. It specifies CASSYWQGASGNTIYF.

The chain uses TRBV7-3 and TRBJ2-6; D uncertain. Per the germline V gene, CDR1 is SGHTA and CDR2 is FQGTGA. The germline V and J ends were trimmed by 5 bases and 0 bases, with 14 bases remaining between them. This CDR3 spans 17 amino acids. The CDR3 region has the DNA TGTGCCAGCAGCCTCGGTGTGGGCGCCTCTGGGGCCAACGTCCTGACTTTC. Its translation: CASSLGVGASGANVLTF.

Only a few counts were recorded for this clone. This rearrangement joins TRBV5-1 to TRBJ2-2, with D possibly matching TRBD1 (5 bases). The CDR3 covers 15 residues. V lost 0 bases and J 6 bases, leaving 12 bases between the germline ends. From germline, CDR1 is SGHRS and CDR2 YFSETQ. CDR3 loop: CASSLGPGLAGELFF. The DNA of the CDR3 is TGCGCCAGCAGCTTGGGGCCAGGGCTAGCCGGGGAGCTGTTTTTT. Based on the CDR3 plus reference TRBV5-1 and TRBJ2-2, the full variable domain is KAGVTQTPRYLIKTRGQQVTLSCSPISGHRSVSWYQQTPGQGLQFLFEYFSETQRNKGNFPGRFSGRQFSNSRSEMNVSTLELGDSALYLCASSLGPGLAGELFFGEGSRLTVL.

The rearrangement links TRBV4-3 to TRBJ1-1; unclear D gene. Trimming cost V 2 bases and J 4 bases, with 11 bases left between them. CDR1 and CDR2 from the germline V gene are LGHNA and YSLEER. CDR3 length: 14 residues. In nucleotides, the CDR3 is TGCGCCAGCAGCCAATACGGAGGGAGCACTGAAGCTTTCTTT. Translation: CASSQYGGSTEAFF.

This sequence joins TRBV30 and TRBJ1-2; unclear D gene. The V end lost 0 bases, the J end lost 6 bases, and 5 bases lay between the germline ends. The germline CDR1 and CDR2 sequences are GTSNPN and SVGIG (reference sequence). The CDR3 consists of 11 residues. CDR3 amino acids: CAWSVLDGYTF. The CDR3 nucleotides read TGTGCCTGGAGTGTACTTGATGGCTACACCTTC.

This clone was detected a few times. The V and J genes are TRBV6-5 and TRBJ2-7; D is unclear. Trimming pared 5 bases from V and 3 bases from J, leaving 8 bases between. The CDR3 totals 12 residues. Germline V gives CDR1 MNHEY, CDR2 SVGAGI. The CDR3 DNA follows: TGTGCCAGCAGTCCCGGGTACTACGAGCAGTACTTC. Protein sequence: CASSPGYYEQYF.

The rearrangement links TRBV4-1 to TRBJ1-4; TRBD1 matches at 10 bases. Looked up from germline, CDR1 is MGHRA and CDR2 is YSYEKL. This CDR3 is 15 amino acids long. The junction had 4 bases not matched to a gene; V was cut back by 1 base and J by 8 bases. The CDR3 here is CASSQGRDRGEKLFF. Here the CDR3 DNA reads TGCGCCAGCAGCCAAGGAAGGGACAGGGGCGAAAAACTGTTTTTT.

This chain joins TRBV11-2 and TRBJ2-7; 8 bases map to TRBD1. Germline V gene data show CDR1 as SGHAT and CDR2 as FQNNGV. The CDR3 has 13 residues. V was clipped by 5 bases and J by 3 bases; unmatched bases: 3. CDR3 DNA sequence: TGTGCCAGCAGCCACGGACAGGGCTACGAGCAGTACTTC. Translated: CASSHGQGYEQYF. The variable domain in full, completed from reference TRBV11-2 and TRBJ2-7, reads EAGVAQSPRYKIIEKRQSVAFWCNPISGHATLYWYQQILGQGPKLLIQFQNNGVVDDSQLPKDRFSAERLKGVDSTLKIQPAKLEDSAVYLCASSHGQGYEQYFGPGTRLTVT.

The chain recombines TRBV6-2 or TRBV6-3 with TRBJ1-2; no firm D call. The V end was cut by 5 bases, the J end by 4 bases, with 23 bases between. CDR3 length equals 17 residues. Germline V gene sequence: CDR1 MNHEY, CDR2 SVGEGT. CDR3 DNA sequence: TGTGCCAGCAGTCCCCCACATGGGATCGCTAGCGCCTATGGCTACACCTTC. Its protein is CASSPPHGIASAYGYTF.

The rearrangement joins TRBV11-1 to TRBJ2-1; 7 bases are a match to TRBD2. The length of the CDR3 is 16 residues. The ends lost 5 bases at V and 1 base at J; junction bases unmatched: 8. Germline V gives CDR1 SGHAT, CDR2 FQDESV (reference sequence). The CDR3 DNA reads as TGTGCCAGCAGCGACGTTGGACTAGAATCCTACAATGAGCAGTTCTTC. Translation: CASSDVGLESYNEQFF.

The chain couples TRBV7-8 to TRBJ1-2, with D hard to call. V dropped 2 bases and J dropped 3 bases, with 13 bases sitting between them. CDR3 length: 15 residues. CDR1 SGHVS and CDR2 FQNEAQ come from the germline V gene. CDR3 loop: CASSLSRGDDYGYTF. The CDR3 region has the DNA TGTGCCAGCAGCTTATCCCGGGGAGACGACTATGGCTACACCTTC.

In its sample, this clone was seen a few times. The chain uses TRBV9 and TRBJ2-5, with D perhaps matching TRBD1 (5 bases). Between the trimmed V and J ends, which lost 0 bases and 3 bases, there was a span of 12 bases. CDR1 and CDR2 from the germline V gene are SGDLS and YYNGEE. The CDR3 has 15 residues. CDR3 residues: CASSVGGEWEETQYF. For the CDR3, the DNA is TGTGCCAGCAGCGTAGGGGGCGAGTGGGAAGAGACCCAGTACTTC.

V is TRBV4-3 and J is TRBJ2-7, with 8 bases identical to TRBD1. CDR1 and CDR2 (germline): LGHNA, YSLEER. The V segment lost 4 bases and the J segment 2 bases; nucleotides outside the gene matches: 7. This CDR3 has 15 amino acids. CDR3 nucleotide sequence: TGCGCCAGCAGCCCAGGGACAGGTCAAACCTACGAGCAGTACTTC. It yields the protein CASSPGTGQTYEQYF.

This chain connects TRBV5-1 to TRBJ2-3; possible D gene TRBD1, 5 bases. The CDR3 is 16 residues long. Trimming removed 3 bases at V and 0 bases at J, with 14 bases between. Germline V gene data show CDR1 as SGHRS and CDR2 as YFSETQ. CDR3 in DNA: TGCGCCAGCAGCTGGGGCAGTCAGACTAGCACAGATACGCAGTATTTT. It yields the protein CASSWGSQTSTDTQYF. Full variable domain (missing parts from reference TRBV5-1 and TRBJ2-3): KAGVTQTPRYLIKTRGQQVTLSCSPISGHRSVSWYQQTPGQGLQFLFEYFSETQRNKGNFPGRFSGRQFSNSRSEMNVSTLELGDSALYLCASSWGSQTSTDTQYFGPGTRLTVL.

The rearrangement links TRBV24-1 to TRBJ1-5, with D unresolved. Per the germline V gene, CDR1 is KGHDR and CDR2 is SFDVKD. The V and J ends lost 2 bases and 0 bases respectively, with 4 bases between them. The CDR3 loop spans 14 amino acids. CDR3 amino acids: CATSDWASNQPQHF. CDR3 nucleotide sequence: TGTGCCACCAGTGATTGGGCTAGCAATCAGCCCCAGCATTTT.

This chain joins TRBV9 and TRBJ1-1; 8 nucleotides match TRBD1. The CDR3 has 14 amino acids. Germline V gene lookup returns CDR1 SGDLS and CDR2 YYNGEE. The junction had 4 bases not matched to a gene; V was cut back by 2 bases and J by 4 bases. CDR3 region: CASSVGQEGTEAFF. The CDR3 DNA reads as TGTGCCAGCAGCGTGGGACAGGAGGGCACTGAAGCTTTCTTT.

Written as DNA, the CDR3 is TGTGCCAGCAGTTCACCAGGGGGAGCTCAGCCCCAGCATTTT. As protein: CASSSPGGAQPQHF. The J gene is TRBJ1-5, the V gene TRBV28; 7 bases agree with TRBD1. Germline V gene data show CDR1 as MDHEN and CDR2 as SYDVKM. V gave up 4 bases and J gave up 6 bases; unmatched junction bases: 6. The CDR3 runs 14 residues.

The rearrangement links TRBV7-2 to TRBJ2-5; D is undetermined. CDR1 and CDR2 from the germline V gene are SGHTA and FQGNSA. V dropped 5 bases and J dropped 7 bases, with 20 bases sitting between them. This CDR3 contains 15 residues. The CDR3 reads CASSPVAVPSGTQYF. CDR3 coding DNA: TGTGCCAGCAGCCCAGTCGCTGTCCCTTCGGGGACCCAGTACTTC. Drawing the rest from reference TRBV7-2 and TRBJ2-5, the complete variable domain is GAGVSQSPSNKVTEKGKDVELRCDPISGHTALYWYRQSLGQGLEFLIYFQGNSAPDKSGLPSDRFSAERTGGSVSTLTIQRTQQEDSAVYLCASSPVAVPSGTQYFGPGTRLLVL.

The chain recombines TRBV18 with TRBJ2-1, with D tentatively TRBD1 (6 bases). The V and J ends lost 6 bases and 3 bases respectively, with 15 bases between them. The CDR3 is 15 amino acids. In germline, CDR1 is KGHSH, CDR2 LQKENI. This CDR3 reads CASSQRQARYNEQFF. As DNA, the CDR3 is TGTGCCAGCTCCCAACGACAGGCCCGCTACAATGAGCAGTTCTTC. The whole variable domain, remainder taken from reference TRBV18 and TRBJ2-1, is NAGVMQNPRHLVRRRGQEARLRCSPMKGHSHVYWYRQLPEEGLKFMVYLQKENIIDESGMPKERFSAEFPKEGPSILRIQQVVRGDSAAYFCASSQRQARYNEQFFGPGTRLTVL.

This clone occurred a few times. The chain combines TRBV2 with TRBJ2-7; D is possibly TRBD1 (5 bases). Trimming removed 4 bases at V and 4 bases at J, with 14 bases between. The germline CDR1 and CDR2 sequences are SNHLY and FYNNEI. The CDR3 runs 14 residues. CDR3 region: CASSGQNMPYEQYF. The DNA of the CDR3 is TGTGCCAGCAGTGGACAGAATATGCCTTACGAGCAGTACTTC.

The gene calls are TRBV5-4 and TRBJ2-7, with 7 bases that match TRBD1. The CDR3 is made up of 14 amino acids. CDR1 is SGHNT and CDR2 is YYREEE in the germline V gene (reference sequence). Trimming removed 0 bases from V and 6 bases from J; junction bases left unmatched: 6. The CDR3 region is CASSLVGQSGEQYF. CDR3 in DNA: TGTGCCAGCAGCTTGGTGGGACAGTCCGGCGAGCAGTACTTC. Drawing the rest from reference TRBV5-4 and TRBJ2-7, the complete variable domain is ETGVTQSPTHLIKTRGQQVTLRCSSQSGHNTVSWYQQALGQGPQFIFQYYREEENGRGNFPPRFSGLQFPNYSSELNVNALELDDSALYLCASSLVGQSGEQYFGPGTRLTVT.

The V and J genes are TRBV27 and TRBJ2-7, with D possibly being TRBD2 (6 bases). This CDR3 has 16 amino acids. V was trimmed by 9 bases and J by 6 bases, leaving 27 bases between them. Germline CDR1 is MNHEY and CDR2 is SMNVEV (reference sequence). The CDR3 spells CASKERTGTEKSEQYF. CDR3 DNA: TGTGCCAGTAAGGAGAGGACCGGGACTGAAAAAAGCGAGCAGTACTTC.

The chain employs TRBV28 and TRBJ1-3; 7 positions match TRBD1. The V and J ends lost 4 bases and 1 base, in that order; junction bases with no gene match: 7. The CDR3 sequence is 16 residues long. Germline CDR1 is MDHEN and CDR2 is SYDVKM. The CDR3 sequence is CASSSVPGGSGNTIYF. The CDR3 bases are TGTGCCAGCAGTTCCGTTCCAGGGGGATCTGGAAACACCATATATTTT.